The clone carrying this T cell receptor beta chain was found a few times. For the second PCR, which ran for 7 to 11 cycles, a sample-barcoded 5' primer and a J-beta primer mix were used. Each CDR3 protein gets one entry after TCRdb re-called the 5' RACE reads with MiXCR. The data contain about 680,000 distinct CDR3 sequences, about half of them singletons. This sample is drawn from a study of blood T cells in healthy people across ages. J lost 3 bases, V lost 7 bases, and 6 bases had no gene match. This CDR3 has 13 amino acids. Germline V gene data show CDR1 as MDHEN and CDR2 as SYDVKM. J is TRBJ2-7 and V is TRBV28; 7 bases agree with TRBD1. The clonotype originates from a woman in her fifties or sixties in good health. Sequences were obtained from blood. Here the CDR3 reads CASTRDRNYEQYF. Written as DNA, the CDR3 is TGTGCCAGCACCCGGGACAGAAACTACGAGCAGTACTTC.